The sequence of this T cell receptor beta chain was determined in a study of T cells after yellow fever vaccination. V shed 3 bases and J shed 4 bases, with 19 bases lying between them. Looked up from germline, CDR1 is SGHDT and CDR2 is YYEEEE. CDR3 size: 16 residues. Via MiXCR, TCRdb re-called the 5' RACE reads, giving one row per CDR3 protein. The data contain fewer than 450,000 distinct CDR3 sequences, roughly 11% of them seen just once; the ten biggest clones take up roughly 18%. This material consisted of PBMCs, taken on the day of the first yellow fever vaccination. This sequence joins TRBV5-6 and TRBJ1-1; no reliable D call. The sequence was obtained from a man aged 18 to 30 who received the YFV17D yellow fever vaccine. The DNA for the CDR3 is TGTGCCAGCAGCTCGGTGGGGTTCATCGGGAGCACTGAAGCTTTCTTT. Amino acids: CASSSVGFIGSTEAFF. Together with reference TRBV5-6 and TRBJ1-1, the CDR3 gives the full variable domain: DAGVTQSPTHLIKTRGQQVTLRCSPKSGHDTVSWYQQALGQGPQFIFQYYEEEERQRGNFPDRFSGHQFPNYSSELNVNALLLGDSALYLCASSSVGFIGSTEAFFGQGTRLTVV.